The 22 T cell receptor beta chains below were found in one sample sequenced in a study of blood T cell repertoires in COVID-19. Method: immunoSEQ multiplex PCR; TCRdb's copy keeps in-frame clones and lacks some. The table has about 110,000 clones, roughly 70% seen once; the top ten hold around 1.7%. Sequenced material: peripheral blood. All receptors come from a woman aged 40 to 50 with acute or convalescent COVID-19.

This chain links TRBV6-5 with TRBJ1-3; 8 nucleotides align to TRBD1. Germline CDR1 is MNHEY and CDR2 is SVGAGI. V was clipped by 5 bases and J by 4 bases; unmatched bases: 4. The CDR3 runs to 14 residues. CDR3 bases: TGTGCCAGCAGTCCAGGACAGGGAGGAAACACCATATATTTT. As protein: CASSPGQGGNTIYF.

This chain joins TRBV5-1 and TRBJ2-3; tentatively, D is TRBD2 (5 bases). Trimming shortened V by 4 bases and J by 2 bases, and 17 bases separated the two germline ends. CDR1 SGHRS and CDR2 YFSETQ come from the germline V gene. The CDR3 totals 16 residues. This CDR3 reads CASSRADFPFTDTQYF. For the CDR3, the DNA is TGCGCCAGCAGCAGGGCGGACTTTCCTTTCACAGATACGCAGTATTTT.

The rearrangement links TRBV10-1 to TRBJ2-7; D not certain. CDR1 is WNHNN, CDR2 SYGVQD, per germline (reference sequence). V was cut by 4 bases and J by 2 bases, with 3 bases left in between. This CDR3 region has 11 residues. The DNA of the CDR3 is TGCGCCAGCAGTGGGCCCTACGAGCAGTACTTC. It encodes CASSGPYEQYF.

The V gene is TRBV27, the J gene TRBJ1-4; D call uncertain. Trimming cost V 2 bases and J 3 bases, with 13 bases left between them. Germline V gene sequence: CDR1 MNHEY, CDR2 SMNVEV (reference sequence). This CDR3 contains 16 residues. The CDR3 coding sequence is TGTGCCAGCAGTTTAAACTCCGGGTCTTCTAATGAAAAACTGTTTTTT. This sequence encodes CASSLNSGSSNEKLFF.

The CDR3 loop reads CASSVVAGVVETQYF. CDR3 nucleotide sequence: TGTGCCAGCAGCGTAGTAGCAGGGGTTGTGGAGACCCAGTACTTC. The rearrangement links TRBV9 to TRBJ2-5, with D perhaps matching TRBD1 (6 bases). The CDR3 length is 15 residues. With 0 bases removed from V and 5 bases from J, the gap between germline ends came to 14 bases. CDR1 is SGDLS and CDR2 is YYNGEE in the germline V gene.

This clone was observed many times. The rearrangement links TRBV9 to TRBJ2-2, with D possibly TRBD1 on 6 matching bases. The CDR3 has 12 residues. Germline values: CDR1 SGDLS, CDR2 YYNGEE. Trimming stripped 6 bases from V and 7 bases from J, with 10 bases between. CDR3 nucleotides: TGTGCCAGCAACACAGGGTACGGGGAGCTGTTTTTT. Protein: CASNTGYGELFF.

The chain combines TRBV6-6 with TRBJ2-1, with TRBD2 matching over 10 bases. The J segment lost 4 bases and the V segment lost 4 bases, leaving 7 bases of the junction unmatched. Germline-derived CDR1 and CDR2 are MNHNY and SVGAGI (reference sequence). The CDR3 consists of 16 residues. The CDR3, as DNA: TGTGCCAGCAGTTCCTCAGCGGGGGGGCTATACAATGAGCAGTTCTTC. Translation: CASSSSAGGLYNEQFF.

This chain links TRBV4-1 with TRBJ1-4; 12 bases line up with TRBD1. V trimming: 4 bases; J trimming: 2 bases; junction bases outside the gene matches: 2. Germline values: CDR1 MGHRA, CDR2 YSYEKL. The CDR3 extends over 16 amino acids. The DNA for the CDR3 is TGCGCCAGCAGCCCGGGACAGGGGGCGACTAATGAAAAACTGTTTTTT. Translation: CASSPGQGATNEKLFF.

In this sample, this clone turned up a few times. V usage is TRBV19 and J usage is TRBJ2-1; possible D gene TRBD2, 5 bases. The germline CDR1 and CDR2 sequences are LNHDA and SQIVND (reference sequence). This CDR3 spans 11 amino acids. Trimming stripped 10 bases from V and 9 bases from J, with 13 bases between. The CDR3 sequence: CATGVSGEQFF. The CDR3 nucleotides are TGTGCCACCGGGGTTTCTGGTGAGCAGTTCTTC.

CDR3: CAGDRGGTEAFF. In DNA form, the CDR3 reads TGTGCCGGAGACAGGGGAGGAACTGAAGCTTTCTTT. The rearrangement joins TRBV30 to TRBJ1-1; 8 nucleotides match TRBD1. Germline V lookup: CDR1 GTSNPN, CDR2 SVGIG (reference sequence). Trimming took 8 bases from V and 5 from J; bases not matched to a gene: 7. The CDR3 loop spans 12 amino acids.

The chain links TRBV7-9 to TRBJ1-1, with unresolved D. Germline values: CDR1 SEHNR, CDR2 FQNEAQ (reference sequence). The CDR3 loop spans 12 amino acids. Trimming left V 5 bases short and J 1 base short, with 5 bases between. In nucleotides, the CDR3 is TGTGCCAGCAGCCCCCGGAACACTGAAGCTTTCTTT. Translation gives CASSPRNTEAFF.

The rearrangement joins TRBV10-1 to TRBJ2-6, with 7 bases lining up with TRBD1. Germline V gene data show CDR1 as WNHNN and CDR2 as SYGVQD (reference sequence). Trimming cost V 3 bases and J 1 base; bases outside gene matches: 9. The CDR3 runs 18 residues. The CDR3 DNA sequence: TGCGCCAGCAGTGACCCCGGGACAGCCCCGTCTGGGGCCAACGTCCTGACTTTC. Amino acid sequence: CASSDPGTAPSGANVLTF.

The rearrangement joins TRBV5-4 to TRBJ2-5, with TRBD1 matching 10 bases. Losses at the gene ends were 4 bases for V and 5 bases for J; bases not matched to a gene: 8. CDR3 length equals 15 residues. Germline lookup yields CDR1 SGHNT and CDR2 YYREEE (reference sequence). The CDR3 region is CASSPADRGKETQYF. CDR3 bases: TGTGCCAGCAGCCCCGCGGACAGGGGGAAGGAGACCCAGTACTTC.

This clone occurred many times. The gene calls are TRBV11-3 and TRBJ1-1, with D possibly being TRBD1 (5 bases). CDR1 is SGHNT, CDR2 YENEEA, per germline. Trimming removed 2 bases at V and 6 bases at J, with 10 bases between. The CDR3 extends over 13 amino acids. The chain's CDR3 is CASSLLEGAEAFF. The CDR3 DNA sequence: TGTGCCAGCAGCTTACTAGAAGGGGCTGAAGCTTTCTTT.

The CDR3: CASSRGGITNYGYTF. The CDR3 DNA reads TGTGCCAGCAGCCGGGGGGGGATTACTAACTATGGCTACACCTTC. This chain uses TRBV7-2 with TRBJ1-2; maybe TRBD1 (5 bases). V was shortened by 5 bases and J by 0 bases, with 13 bases between the two germline ends. The CDR3 length is 15 residues. Germline-derived CDR1 and CDR2 are SGHTA and FQGNSA. The variable domain in full, with the rest retrieved from reference TRBV7-2 and TRBJ1-2, is GAGVSQSPSNKVTEKGKDVELRCDPISGHTALYWYRQSLGQGLEFLIYFQGNSAPDKSGLPSDRFSAERTGGSVSTLTIQRTQQEDSAVYLCASSRGGITNYGYTFGSGTRLTVV.

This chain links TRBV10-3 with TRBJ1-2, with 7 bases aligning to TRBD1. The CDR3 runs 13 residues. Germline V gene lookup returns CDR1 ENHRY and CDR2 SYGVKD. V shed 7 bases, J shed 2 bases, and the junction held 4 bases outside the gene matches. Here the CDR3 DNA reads TGTGCCATCACCAAGGGACAGAACTATGGCTACACCTTC. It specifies CAITKGQNYGYTF.

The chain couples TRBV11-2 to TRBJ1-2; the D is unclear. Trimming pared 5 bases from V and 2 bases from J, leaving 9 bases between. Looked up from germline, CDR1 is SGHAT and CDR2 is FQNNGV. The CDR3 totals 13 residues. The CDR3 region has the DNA TGTGCCAGCAGCCAGACACCGAACTATGGCTACACCTTC. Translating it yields CASSQTPNYGYTF.

The CDR3 DNA is TGTGCCAGCAGTGACTCTGCTATGACAGGGAAGGGCCAGACAGATACGCAGTATTTT. It yields the protein CASSDSAMTGKGQTDTQYF. This chain uses TRBV6-4 with TRBJ2-3; 7 nucleotides match TRBD1. CDR1 is MRHNA and CDR2 is SNTAGT in the germline V gene. Germline trimming cut 0 bases from V and 3 bases from J; bases unmatched to any gene: 15. The CDR3 runs 19 residues.

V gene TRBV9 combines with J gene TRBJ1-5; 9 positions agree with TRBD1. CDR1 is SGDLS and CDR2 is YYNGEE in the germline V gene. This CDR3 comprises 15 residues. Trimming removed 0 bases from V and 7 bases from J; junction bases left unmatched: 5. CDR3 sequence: CASSVGTGADQPQHF. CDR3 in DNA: TGTGCCAGCAGCGTAGGGACAGGGGCGGACCAGCCCCAGCATTTT.

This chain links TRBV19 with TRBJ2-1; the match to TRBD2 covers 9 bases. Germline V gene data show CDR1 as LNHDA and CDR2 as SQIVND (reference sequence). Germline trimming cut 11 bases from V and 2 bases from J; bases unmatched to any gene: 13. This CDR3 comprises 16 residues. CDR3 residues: CASSRLAGSTYNEQFF. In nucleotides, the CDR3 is TGTGCCTCTTCCCGCCTAGCGGGGAGTACCTACAATGAGCAGTTCTTC. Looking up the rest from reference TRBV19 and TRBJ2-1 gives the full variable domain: DGGITQSPKYLFRKEGQNVTLSCEQNLNHDAMYWYRQDPGQGLRLIYYSQIVNDFQKGDIAEGYSVSREKKESFPLTVTSAQKNPTAFYLCASSRLAGSTYNEQFFGPGTRLTVL.

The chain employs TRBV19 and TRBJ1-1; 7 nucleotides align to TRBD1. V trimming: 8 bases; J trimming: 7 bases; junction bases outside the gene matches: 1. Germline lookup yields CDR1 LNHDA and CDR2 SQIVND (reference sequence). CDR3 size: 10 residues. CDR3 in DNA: TGTGCCAGTGGGACAGTTGAAGCTTTCTTT. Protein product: CASGTVEAFF.

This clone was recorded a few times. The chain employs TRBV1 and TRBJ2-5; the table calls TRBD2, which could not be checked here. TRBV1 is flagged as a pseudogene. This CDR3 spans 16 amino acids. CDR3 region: CTSSQDSASGGETQYF. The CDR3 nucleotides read TGCACCAGCAGCCAAGATTCGGCTAGCGGGGGAGAGACCCAGTACTTC.